Sequencing of this T cell receptor beta chain was carried out in a study of cytomegalovirus exposure and HLA in healthy donors. Notes on the study in general: According to the study, around 160 TCR beta chains were cytomegalovirus-associated.

V dropped 6 bases and J dropped 2 bases, with 6 bases sitting between them. The CDR3 is 12 residues long. Germline loops: CDR1 SNHLY, CDR2 FYNNEI. The PCR used 60 Vbeta and 13 Jbeta primers. How the authors handled the data: Later work found 65 million to 85 million unique TCR beta chains, with 10 million to 14 million shared. The data were produced by immunoSEQ multiplex PCR, yet TCRdb's version contains in-frame clones alone and is incomplete. From that table come the V and J calls and clone size; the DNA was used to work out D and trimming. The sample consists of around 130,000 clones, roughly two thirds of them appearing once. Concerning this clone: Its antigen is unknown.

Sequencing was carried out using PBMCs. The source of this sequence is a male donor in good health and CMV-seronegative. The rearrangement joins TRBV2 to TRBJ2-3, with D maybe TRBD1 (5 bases). Here the CDR3 reads CASRGLTDTQYF. The CDR3, as DNA: TGTGCCAGCAGGGGGCTCACAGATACGCAGTATTTT.